The 18 T cell receptor beta chains listed next were all sequenced from one sample in a study of CD8+CD57+ T cells in acquired aplastic anemia. CDR3 and TCR beta VDJ profiling relied on genomic DNA as the template. One entry per CDR3 protein, called by TCRdb with MiXCR from the reads. The repertoire consists of 150,000 to 200,000 distinct CDR3 sequences, with around 60% occurring once and the leading ten covering 45% to 50%. The sequenced sample was sorted CD4+, CD8+, or CD8+CD57+ T cells (not recorded which) from PBMCs. The receptors stem from a human donor in good health.

In its sample, this clonotype was seen many times. This rearrangement joins TRBV5-1 to TRBJ2-1, with 7 bases matching TRBD2. Germline CDR1 is SGHRS and CDR2 is YFSETQ. Trimming removed 4 bases from V and 0 bases from J; junction bases left unmatched: 7. This CDR3 region has 16 residues. CDR3 loop: CASSGYSGLSYNEQFF. The CDR3 nucleotides are TGCGCCAGCAGCGGGTATAGCGGGCTCTCCTACAATGAGCAGTTCTTC.

The chain joins TRBV12-3 or TRBV12-4 to TRBJ2-3; possible D gene TRBD2, 6 bases. The V end lost 5 bases, the J end lost 3 bases, and 18 bases lay between the germline ends. This CDR3 has 16 residues. The CDR3 DNA reads TGTGCCAGCAGTGTGCGGGCTAGCGCGAGGACAGATACGCAGTATTTT. Translated, it gives CASSVRASARTDTQYF.

In this sample, this clonotype turned up many times. The chain has TRBV6-6 and TRBJ2-3; TRBD2 aligns across 13 bases. The J segment lost 3 bases and the V segment lost 8 bases, leaving 5 bases of the junction unmatched. Germline lookup yields CDR1 MNHNY and CDR2 SVGAGI (reference sequence). The CDR3 covers 15 residues. This CDR3 reads CASGGLAGETDTQYF. CDR3 nucleotides: TGTGCCAGCGGAGGACTAGCGGGAGAAACAGATACGCAGTATTTT.

A word on this clonotype: Its ends do not fully match the called genes, so a read error is possible. The chain joins TRBV7-7 to TRBJ2-7, with 7 bases that match TRBD1. Germline V gives CDR1 SSHAT, CDR2 FNYEAQ (reference sequence). This CDR3 comprises 18 residues. Written as DNA, the CDR3 is TGTGCTAGCAGGCTAAGGGACAGAGACTCCTTATCCACCTACGAGCAGGACTTC. Translated, it gives CASRLRDRDSLSTYEQDF.

The chain is built from TRBV5-4 and TRBJ1-1; 7 bases line up with TRBD1. There are 15 residues in the CDR3. Germline CDR1 reads SGHNT; CDR2 reads YYREEE (reference sequence). The junction had 8 bases not matched to a gene; V was cut back by 6 bases and J by 0 bases. CDR3 loop: CASMSRGIMNTEAFF. For the CDR3, the DNA is TGTGCCAGCATGTCCAGGGGGATCATGAACACTGAAGCTTTCTTT.

This clonotype has only a few counts. The chain combines TRBV7-7 with TRBJ2-1; D not certain. Germline values: CDR1 SSHAT, CDR2 FNYEAQ (reference sequence). With 0 bases removed from V and 8 bases from J, the gap between germline ends came to 8 bases. The CDR3 consists of 13 residues. The CDR3 bases are TGTGCCAGCAGCTTAGCTTTGACGGATGAGCAGTTCTTC. It yields the protein CASSLALTDEQFF.

The rearrangement uses TRBV7-2 and TRBJ1-5; a weak D match, TRBD1 (5 bases). Germline CDR1 SGHTA, CDR2 FQGNSA. Trimming removed 2 bases from V and 10 bases from J, with 18 bases in between. The CDR3 is made up of 15 amino acids. CDR3 loop: CASSLSRQSLNPQHF. The CDR3 DNA reads TGTGCCAGCAGCTTAAGTCGACAGTCCCTCAATCCCCAGCATTTT. Full variable domain (outside the CDR3, taken from reference TRBV7-2 and TRBJ1-5): GAGVSQSPSNKVTEKGKDVELRCDPISGHTALYWYRQSLGQGLEFLIYFQGNSAPDKSGLPSDRFSAERTGGSVSTLTIQRTQQEDSAVYLCASSLSRQSLNPQHFGDGTRLSIL.

This sequence joins TRBV15 and TRBJ1-5; D not certain. CDR3 length equals 17 residues. Germline V CDR1 and CDR2: LNHNV, YYDKDF (reference sequence). The V gene lost 0 bases and the J gene lost 3 bases, with 15 bases spanning the gap. The CDR3 spells CATSRDIWTVPNQPQHF. CDR3 bases: TGTGCCACCAGCAGAGATATATGGACGGTACCCAATCAGCCCCAGCATTTT. The full variable domain, completed using reference TRBV15 and TRBJ1-5, is DAMVIQNPRYQVTQFGKPVTLSCSQTLNHNVMYWYQQKSSQAPKLLFHYYDKDFNNEADTPDNFQSRRPNTSFCFLDIRSPGLGDTAMYLCATSRDIWTVPNQPQHFGDGTRLSIL.

This clonotype was detected many times. The chain uses TRBV4-3 and TRBJ1-4, with D perhaps TRBD1 (5 bases). The V end was cut by 4 bases, the J end by 6 bases, with 12 bases between. Germline V gene data show CDR1 as LGHNA and CDR2 as YSLEER. This CDR3 is built from 14 residues. Written as DNA, the CDR3 is TGCGCCAGCAGCCCCAGGGATGCGGATGAAAAACTGTTTTTT. This gives the protein CASSPRDADEKLFF.

The J gene is TRBJ1-5, the V gene TRBV7-2, with 7 bases matching TRBD1. CDR3 size: 14 residues. Losses at the gene ends were 4 bases for V and 6 bases for J; bases not matched to a gene: 6. CDR1 and CDR2 (germline): SGHTA, FQGNSA. CDR3 protein: CASSSTGFPQPQHF. The CDR3 nucleotides read TGTGCCAGCAGCTCGACAGGGTTTCCTCAGCCCCAGCATTTT.

The chain joins TRBV24-1 to TRBJ1-2; D is perhaps TRBD1 (5 bases). The CDR3 totals 13 residues. V was pared by 9 bases and J by 5 bases, with 15 bases between. Germline CDR1 KGHDR, CDR2 SFDVKD. The CDR3 protein is CATRQGLGYGYTF. In nucleotides, the CDR3 is TGTGCCACCCGGCAGGGTCTGGGGTATGGCTACACCTTC.

With regard to this clonotype: A much larger clone differs from this one at a single base, so this may be a read error. In DNA form, the CDR3 reads TGTGCCAGCAGTACGGACAGGAACACTGTAGCTTTCTTT. It encodes CASSTDRNTVAFF. This chain joins TRBV6-6 and TRBJ1-1, with TRBD1 identical over 7 bases. The germline gives CDR1 MNHNY, CDR2 SVGAGI (reference sequence). The CDR3 length is 13 residues.

On this clonotype itself: A much more abundant neighbour one base away suggests this may be a read error. The genes are TRBV5-6 and TRBJ2-1, with D possibly being TRBD1 or TRBD2 (5 bases each). There are 14 residues in the CDR3. V gave up 2 bases and J gave up 9 bases, with 15 bases separating them. The germline gives CDR1 SGHDT, CDR2 YYEEEE. The chain's CDR3 is CASSLLGARSEQFF. CDR3 DNA sequence: TGTGCCAGCAGCTTACTAGGGGCACGAAGTGAGCAGTTCTTC.

This clonotype appeared many times. This chain joins TRBV4-2 and TRBJ2-5, with 10 bases that match TRBD2. After removal of 7 bases from V and 0 bases from J, the junction contained 5 bases not matched to a gene. This CDR3 is 15 amino acids long. Germline V gives CDR1 LGHNA, CDR2 YNFKEQ. The CDR3 coding sequence is TGTGCCAGCACACCGACTAGCGGGTACCAAGAGACCCAGTACTTC. Residues: CASTPTSGYQETQYF.

The chain uses TRBV20-1 and TRBJ2-3; perhaps TRBD2 as D (6 bases). The V end was cut by 6 bases, the J end by 0 bases, with 13 bases between. Per germline, CDR1 DFQATT and CDR2 SNEGSKA (reference sequence). CDR3 length: 14 residues. The CDR3 protein is CSARRGESTDTQYF. In nucleotides, the CDR3 is TGCAGTGCCAGGAGGGGCGAGAGCACAGATACGCAGTATTTT.

The chain combines TRBV7-9 with TRBJ1-6; TRBD1 might be the D (5 bases). The CDR3 runs to 14 residues. Germline V gene data show CDR1 as SEHNR and CDR2 as FQNEAQ (reference sequence). The V end lost 1 base, the J end lost 9 bases, and 10 bases lay between the germline ends. CDR3 protein: CASSLVSQGSPLHF. As DNA, the CDR3 is TGTGCCAGCAGCTTAGTATCTCAGGGTTCACCCCTCCACTTT. The full variable domain, with the rest looked up from reference TRBV7-9 and TRBJ1-6, is DTGVSQNPRHKITKRGQNVTFRCDPISEHNRLYWYRQTLGQGPEFLTYFQNEAQLEKSRLLSDRFSAERPKGSFSTLEIQRTEQGDSAMYLCASSLVSQGSPLHFGNGTRLTVT.

Many counts were recorded for this clonotype. V is TRBV11-2 and J is TRBJ2-5; weak D call: TRBD1 (6 bases). The CDR3 extends over 16 amino acids. Germline V gene lookup returns CDR1 SGHAT and CDR2 FQNNGV. V gave up 0 bases and J gave up 0 bases, with 11 bases separating them. The CDR3 DNA reads TGTGCCAGCAGCTTAGAGGCAGGGGTGTACCAAGAGACCCAGTACTTC. Amino acids: CASSLEAGVYQETQYF.

This clonotype was observed a handful of times. The CDR3 protein is CSSYSSGGTYEQYF. The CDR3 DNA follows: TGCAGCAGTTACTCTAGCGGGGGGACGTACGAGCAGTACTTC. V and J are TRBV20-1 and TRBJ2-7, with 11 bases matching TRBD2. The CDR3 has 14 amino acids. Germline V CDR1 and CDR2: DFQATT, SNEGSKA (reference sequence).